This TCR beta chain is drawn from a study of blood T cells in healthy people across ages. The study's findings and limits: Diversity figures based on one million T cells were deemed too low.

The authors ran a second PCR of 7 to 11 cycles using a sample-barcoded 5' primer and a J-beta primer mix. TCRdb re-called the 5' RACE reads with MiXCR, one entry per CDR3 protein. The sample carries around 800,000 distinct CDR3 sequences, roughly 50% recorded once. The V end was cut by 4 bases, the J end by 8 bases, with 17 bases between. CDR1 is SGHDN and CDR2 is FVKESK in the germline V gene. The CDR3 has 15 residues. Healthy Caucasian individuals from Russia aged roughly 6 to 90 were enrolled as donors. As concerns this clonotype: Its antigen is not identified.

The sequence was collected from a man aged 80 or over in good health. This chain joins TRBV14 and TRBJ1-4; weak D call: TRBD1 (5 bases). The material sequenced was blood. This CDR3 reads CASSRDGSLGEKLFF. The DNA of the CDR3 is TGTGCCAGCAGCCGGGACGGATCCCTAGGGGAAAAACTGTTTTTT.